This T cell receptor beta chain appears in the sequencing data of a study of blood T cell repertoires in COVID-19. Looking at the study overall: COVID-19 samples collected from the United States, Italy and Spain covered acute and convalescent phases.

CDR3 length: 14 amino acids. Germline CDR1 reads SGHRS; CDR2 reads YFSETQ. J gave up 8 bases and V 3 bases, and 6 bases lay outside the gene matches. Profiled with immunoSEQ multiplex PCR; TCRdb holds only in-frame clones, not every one. The sample lists 150,000 to 200,000 clones; around 80% were seen once. V gene TRBV5-1 combines with J gene TRBJ2-4, with 9 nucleotides matching TRBD1. Specimen: peripheral blood. The TCR comes from a woman aged 70-85 years with COVID-19, enrolled during active disease. DNA for the CDR3: TGCGCCAGCAGCTCTACAGGGGGCGAGGACATTCAGTACTTC. Amino acids: CASSSTGGEDIQYF.